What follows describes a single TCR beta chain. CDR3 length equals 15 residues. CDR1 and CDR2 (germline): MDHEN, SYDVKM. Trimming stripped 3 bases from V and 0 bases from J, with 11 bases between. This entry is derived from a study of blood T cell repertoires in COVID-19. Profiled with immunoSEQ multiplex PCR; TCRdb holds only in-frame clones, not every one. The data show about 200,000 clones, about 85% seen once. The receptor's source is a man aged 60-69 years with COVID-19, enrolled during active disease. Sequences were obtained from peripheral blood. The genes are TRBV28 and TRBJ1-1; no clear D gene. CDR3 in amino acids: CASSFPSLMNTEAFF. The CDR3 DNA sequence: TGTGCCAGCAGTTTCCCCAGTTTGATGAACACTGAAGCTTTCTTT. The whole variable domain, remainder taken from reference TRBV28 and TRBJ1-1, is DVKVTQSSRYLVKRTGEKVFLECVQDMDHENMFWYRQDPGLGLRLIYFSYDVKMKEKGDIPEGYSVSREKKERFSLILESASTNQTSMYLCASSFPSLMNTEAFFGQGTRLTVV.